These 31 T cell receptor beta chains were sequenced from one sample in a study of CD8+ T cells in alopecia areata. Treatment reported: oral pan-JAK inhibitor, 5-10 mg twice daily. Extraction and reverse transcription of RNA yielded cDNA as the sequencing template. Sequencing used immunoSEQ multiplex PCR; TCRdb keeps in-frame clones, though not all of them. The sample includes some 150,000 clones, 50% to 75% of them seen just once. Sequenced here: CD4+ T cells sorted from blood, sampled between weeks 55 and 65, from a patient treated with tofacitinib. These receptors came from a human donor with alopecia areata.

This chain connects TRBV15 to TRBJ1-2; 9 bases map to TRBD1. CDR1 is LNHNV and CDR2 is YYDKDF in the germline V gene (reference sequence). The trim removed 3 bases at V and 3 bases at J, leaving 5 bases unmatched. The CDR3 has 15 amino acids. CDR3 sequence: CATSRGRTGDYGYTF. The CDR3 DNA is TGTGCCACCAGCAGGGGCAGGACAGGGGACTATGGCTACACCTTC.

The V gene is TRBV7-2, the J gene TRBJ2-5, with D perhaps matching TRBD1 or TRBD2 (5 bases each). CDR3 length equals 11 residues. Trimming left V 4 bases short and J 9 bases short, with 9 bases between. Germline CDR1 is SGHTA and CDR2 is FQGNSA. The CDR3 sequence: CASSSLGAQYF. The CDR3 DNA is TGTGCCAGCAGCTCACTGGGGGCCCAGTACTTC.

The CDR3 DNA is TGTGCCAGCTACAAACTTAAGAACACTGAAGCTTTCTTT. Translated, it gives CASYKLKNTEAFF. The rearrangement links TRBV7-9 to TRBJ1-1, with D unclear. V lost 8 bases to trimming and J lost 1 base, with 11 bases between them. The CDR3 spans 13 residues. From germline, CDR1 is SEHNR and CDR2 FQNEAQ (reference sequence). Full variable domain (rest looked up from reference TRBV7-9 and TRBJ1-1): DTGVSQNPRHKITKRGQNVTFRCDPISEHNRLYWYRQTLGQGPEFLTYFQNEAQLEKSRLLSDRFSAERPKGSFSTLEIQRTEQGDSAMYLCASYKLKNTEAFFGQGTRLTVV.

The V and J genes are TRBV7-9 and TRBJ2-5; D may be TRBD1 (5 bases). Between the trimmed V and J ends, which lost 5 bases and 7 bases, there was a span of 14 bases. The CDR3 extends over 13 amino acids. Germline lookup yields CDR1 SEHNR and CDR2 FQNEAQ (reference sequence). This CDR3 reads CASSLDRLGTQYF. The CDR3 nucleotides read TGTGCCAGCAGCCTTGACAGACTGGGGACCCAGTACTTC.

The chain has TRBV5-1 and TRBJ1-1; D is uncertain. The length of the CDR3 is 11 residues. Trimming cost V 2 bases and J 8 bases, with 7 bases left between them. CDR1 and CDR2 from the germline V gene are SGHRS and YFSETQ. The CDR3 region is CASSLLGEAFF. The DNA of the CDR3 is TGCGCCAGCAGCTTACTTGGGGAAGCTTTCTTT.

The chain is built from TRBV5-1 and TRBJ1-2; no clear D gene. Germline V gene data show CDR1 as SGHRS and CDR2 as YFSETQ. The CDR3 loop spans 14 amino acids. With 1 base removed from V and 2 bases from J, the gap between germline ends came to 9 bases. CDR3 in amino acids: CASSLPGRNYGYTF. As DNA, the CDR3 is TGCGCCAGCAGCTTGCCGGGCAGGAACTATGGCTACACCTTC.

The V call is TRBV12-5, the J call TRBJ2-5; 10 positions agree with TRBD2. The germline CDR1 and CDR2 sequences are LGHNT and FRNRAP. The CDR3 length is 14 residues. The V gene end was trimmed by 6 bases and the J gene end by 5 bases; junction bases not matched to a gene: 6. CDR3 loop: CASGYTSGVETQYF. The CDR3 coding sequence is TGTGCTAGTGGCTACACTAGCGGGGTTGAGACCCAGTACTTC.

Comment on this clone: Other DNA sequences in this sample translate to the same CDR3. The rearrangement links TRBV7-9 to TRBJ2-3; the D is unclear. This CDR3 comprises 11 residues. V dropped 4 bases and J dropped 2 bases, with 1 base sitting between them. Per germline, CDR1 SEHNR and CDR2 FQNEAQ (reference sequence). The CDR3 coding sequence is TGTGCCAGCAGCTCCACAGATACGCAGTATTTT. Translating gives CASSSTDTQYF.

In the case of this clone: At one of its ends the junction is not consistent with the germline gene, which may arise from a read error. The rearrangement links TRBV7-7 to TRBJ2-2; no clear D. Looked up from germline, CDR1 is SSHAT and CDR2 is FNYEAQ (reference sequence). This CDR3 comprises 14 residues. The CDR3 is CASSLSLNTGELFF. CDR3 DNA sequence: TGTGCTAGCAGCCTATCTTTGAACACCGGGGAGCTGTTTTTT.

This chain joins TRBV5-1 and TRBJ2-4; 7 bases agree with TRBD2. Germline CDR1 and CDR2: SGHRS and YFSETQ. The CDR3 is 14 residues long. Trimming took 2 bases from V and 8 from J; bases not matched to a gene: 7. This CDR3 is CASSLRTSADIQYF. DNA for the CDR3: TGCGCCAGCAGCTTACGAACTAGCGCCGACATTCAGTACTTC.

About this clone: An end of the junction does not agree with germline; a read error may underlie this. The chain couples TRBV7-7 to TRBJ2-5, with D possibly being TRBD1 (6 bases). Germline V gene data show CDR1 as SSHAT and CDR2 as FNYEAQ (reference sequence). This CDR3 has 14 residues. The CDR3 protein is CASSRDTLQETQYF. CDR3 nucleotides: TGTGCTAGCAGCCGGGACACACTCCAAGAGACCCAGTACTTC.

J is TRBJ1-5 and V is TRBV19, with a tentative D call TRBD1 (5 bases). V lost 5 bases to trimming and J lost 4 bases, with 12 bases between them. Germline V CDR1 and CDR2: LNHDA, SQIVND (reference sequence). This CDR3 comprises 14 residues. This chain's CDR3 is CASSAKRGNQPQHF. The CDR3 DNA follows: TGTGCCAGTAGTGCGAAGAGGGGAAATCAGCCCCAGCATTTT.

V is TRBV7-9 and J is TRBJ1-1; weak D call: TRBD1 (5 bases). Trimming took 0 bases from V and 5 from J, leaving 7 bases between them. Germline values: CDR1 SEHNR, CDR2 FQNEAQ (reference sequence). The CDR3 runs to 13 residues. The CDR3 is CASSLAGVTEAFF. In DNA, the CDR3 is TGTGCCAGCAGCTTAGCAGGGGTGACTGAAGCTTTCTTT.

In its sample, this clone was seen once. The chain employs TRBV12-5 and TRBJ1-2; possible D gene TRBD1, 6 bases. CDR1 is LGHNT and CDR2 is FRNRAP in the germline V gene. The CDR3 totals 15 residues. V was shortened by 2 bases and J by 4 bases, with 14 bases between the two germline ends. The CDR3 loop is CASGLLTGSLYGYTF. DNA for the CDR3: TGTGCTAGTGGTTTGTTAACAGGGAGTCTCTATGGCTACACCTTC.

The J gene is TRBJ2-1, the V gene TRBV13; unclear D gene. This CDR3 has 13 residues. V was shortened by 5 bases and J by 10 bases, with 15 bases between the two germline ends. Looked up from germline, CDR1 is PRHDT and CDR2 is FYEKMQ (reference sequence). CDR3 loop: CASSHRVLQEQFF. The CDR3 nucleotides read TGTGCCAGCAGCCACCGGGTCCTCCAGGAGCAGTTCTTC.

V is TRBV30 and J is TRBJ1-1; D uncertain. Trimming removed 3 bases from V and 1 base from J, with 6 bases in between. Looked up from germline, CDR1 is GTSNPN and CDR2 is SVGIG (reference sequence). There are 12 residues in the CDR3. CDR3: CAWRWQNTEAFF. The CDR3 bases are TGTGCCTGGAGATGGCAGAACACTGAAGCTTTCTTT.

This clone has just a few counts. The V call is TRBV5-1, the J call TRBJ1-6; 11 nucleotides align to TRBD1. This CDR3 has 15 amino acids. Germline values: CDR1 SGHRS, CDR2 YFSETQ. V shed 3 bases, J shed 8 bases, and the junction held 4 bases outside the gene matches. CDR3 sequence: CASSSRTGGDSPLHF. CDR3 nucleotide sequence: TGCGCCAGCAGCTCCAGGACAGGGGGCGATTCACCCCTCCACTTT.

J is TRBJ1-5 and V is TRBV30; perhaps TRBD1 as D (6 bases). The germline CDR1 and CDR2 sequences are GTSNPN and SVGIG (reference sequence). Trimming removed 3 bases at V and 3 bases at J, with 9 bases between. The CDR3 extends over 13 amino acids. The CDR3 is CAWRGQPNQPQHF. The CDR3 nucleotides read TGTGCCTGGAGAGGACAGCCCAATCAGCCCCAGCATTTT.

DNA of the CDR3: TGTGCCAGCAGCTTAGCCCCGGAGGTAGGGGAGCTGTTTTTT. This sequence encodes CASSLAPEVGELFF. The V call is TRBV7-8, the J call TRBJ2-2; the D gene is possibly TRBD2 (5 bases). With 0 bases removed from V and 8 bases from J, the gap between germline ends came to 10 bases. This CDR3 region has 14 residues. Germline V gene data show CDR1 as SGHVS and CDR2 as FQNEAQ.

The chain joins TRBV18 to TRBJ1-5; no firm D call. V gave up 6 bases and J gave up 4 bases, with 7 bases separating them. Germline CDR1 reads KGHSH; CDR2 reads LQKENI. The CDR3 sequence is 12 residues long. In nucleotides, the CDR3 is TGTGCCAGCTCCCTTTCAAATCAGCCCCAGCATTTT. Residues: CASSLSNQPQHF.

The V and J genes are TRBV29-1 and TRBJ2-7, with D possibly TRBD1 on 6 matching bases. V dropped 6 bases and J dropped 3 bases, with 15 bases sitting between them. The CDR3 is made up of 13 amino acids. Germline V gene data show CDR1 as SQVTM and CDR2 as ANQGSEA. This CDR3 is CSVANRARYEQYF. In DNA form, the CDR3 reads TGCAGCGTGGCAAACAGGGCTCGCTACGAGCAGTACTTC.

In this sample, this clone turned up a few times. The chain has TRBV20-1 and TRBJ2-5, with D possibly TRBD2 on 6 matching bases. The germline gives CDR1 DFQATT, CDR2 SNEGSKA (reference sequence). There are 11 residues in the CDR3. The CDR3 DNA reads TGCGGAAAATCTCGGGGGGAGACCCAGTACTTC. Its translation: CGKSRGETQYF.

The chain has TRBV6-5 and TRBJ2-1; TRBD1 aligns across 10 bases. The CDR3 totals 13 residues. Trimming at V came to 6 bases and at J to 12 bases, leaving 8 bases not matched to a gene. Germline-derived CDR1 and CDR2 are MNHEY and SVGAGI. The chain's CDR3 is CASRGTGDLRQFF. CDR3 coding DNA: TGTGCCAGCAGGGGGACAGGGGATCTGCGGCAGTTCTTC.

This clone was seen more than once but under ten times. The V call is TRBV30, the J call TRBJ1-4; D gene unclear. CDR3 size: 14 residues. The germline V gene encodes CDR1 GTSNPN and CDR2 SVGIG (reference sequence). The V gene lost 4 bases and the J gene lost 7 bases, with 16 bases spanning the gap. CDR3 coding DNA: TGTGCCTGGACGCCGTCTCCGGTGGGTGAAAAACTGTTTTTT. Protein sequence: CAWTPSPVGEKLFF. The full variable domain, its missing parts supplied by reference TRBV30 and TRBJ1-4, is SQTIHQWPATLVQPVGSPLSLECTVEGTSNPNLYWYRQAAGRGLQLLFYSVGIGQISSEVPQNLSASRPQDRQFILSSKKLLLSDSGFYLCAWTPSPVGEKLFFGSGTQLSVL.

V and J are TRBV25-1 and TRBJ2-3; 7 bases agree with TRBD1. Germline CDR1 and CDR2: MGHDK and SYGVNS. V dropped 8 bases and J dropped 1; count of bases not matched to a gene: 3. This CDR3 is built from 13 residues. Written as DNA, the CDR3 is TGTGCCAGCCCAGGGGGTTGCACAGATACGCAGTATTTT. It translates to CASPGGCTDTQYF.

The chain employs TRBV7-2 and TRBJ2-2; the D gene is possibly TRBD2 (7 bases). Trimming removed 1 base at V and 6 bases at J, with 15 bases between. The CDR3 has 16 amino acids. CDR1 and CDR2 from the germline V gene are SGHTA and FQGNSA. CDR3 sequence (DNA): TGTGCCAGCAGCTTAGGAGGGGGGGCCGCCCCCGGGGAGCTGTTTTTT. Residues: CASSLGGGAAPGELFF.

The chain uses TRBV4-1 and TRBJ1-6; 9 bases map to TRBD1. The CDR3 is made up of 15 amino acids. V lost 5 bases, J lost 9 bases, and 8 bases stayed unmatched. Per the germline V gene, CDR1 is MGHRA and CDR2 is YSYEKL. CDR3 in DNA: TGCGCCAGCAGCTTGAGGACAGGGGACGGTTCACCCCTCCACTTT. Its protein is CASSLRTGDGSPLHF.

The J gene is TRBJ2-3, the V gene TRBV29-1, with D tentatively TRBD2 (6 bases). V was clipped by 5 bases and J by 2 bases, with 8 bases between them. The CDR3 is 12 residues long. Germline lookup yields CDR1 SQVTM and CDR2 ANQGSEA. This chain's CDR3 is CSVSGSTDTQYF. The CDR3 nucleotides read TGCAGCGTTAGCGGGTCCACAGATACGCAGTATTTT.

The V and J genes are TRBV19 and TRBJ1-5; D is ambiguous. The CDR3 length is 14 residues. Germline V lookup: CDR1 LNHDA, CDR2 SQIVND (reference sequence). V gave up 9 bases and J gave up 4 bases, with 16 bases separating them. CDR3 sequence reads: CASHLPSQNQPQHF. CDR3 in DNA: TGTGCCAGCCATCTACCATCCCAGAATCAGCCCCAGCATTTT.

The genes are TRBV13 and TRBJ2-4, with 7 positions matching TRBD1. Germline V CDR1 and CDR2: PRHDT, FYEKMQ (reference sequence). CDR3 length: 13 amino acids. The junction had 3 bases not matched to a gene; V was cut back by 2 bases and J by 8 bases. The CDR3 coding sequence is TGTGCCAGCAGCTTACCGACAGGGCACATTCAGTACTTC. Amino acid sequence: CASSLPTGHIQYF.

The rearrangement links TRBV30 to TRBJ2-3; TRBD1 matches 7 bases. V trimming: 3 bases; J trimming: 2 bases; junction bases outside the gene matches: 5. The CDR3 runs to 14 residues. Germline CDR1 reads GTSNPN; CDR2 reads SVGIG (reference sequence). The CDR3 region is CAWSQGEFTDTQYF. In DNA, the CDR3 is TGTGCCTGGAGCCAGGGGGAGTTCACAGATACGCAGTATTTT.